The subject of this entry is one T cell receptor (beta chain). Its antigen is undetermined. The sample belongs to a study of vaccination effects on CD4 cells after COVID-19. Under the ViraFEST assay, PBMC were stimulated with viral peptide pools so that antigen-specific CD4+ T cells expanded. Sequencing was performed afterwards. After less than 11 days in culture, the CD4+ T cells were isolated. The participants, recipients of two vaccine doses, got either BNT162b2 or mRNA-1273. The protocol was immunoSEQ multiplex PCR, while the TCRdb copy is restricted to in-frame clones and leaves out a portion. In the table there are 25,000 to 35,000 clones, approximately 82% of which are singletons. The CDR3 covers 19 residues. Germline V gene sequence: CDR1 MGHRA, CDR2 YSYEKL. The V end lost 2 bases, the J end lost 8 bases, and 27 bases lay between the germline ends.

The sample in question was CD4+ T cells from PBMCs cultured with HCoV-NL63 spike peptides, obtained after COVID-19 vaccination. The sequence came from a human donor who received a COVID-19 vaccine. Some clones in this sample may be carry-over from other donors' samples. The chain employs TRBV4-1 and TRBJ1-4, with D unclear. CDR3 loop: CASSQFPGSPRGSGEKLFF. CDR3 DNA: TGCGCCAGCAGCCAATTTCCCGGGTCCCCAAGAGGATCAGGAGAAAAACTGTTTTTT.